This T cell receptor beta chain came from a study of Tregs in tolerant kidney transplant recipients. General study findings and limits: Activated donor B cell expansion appeared to reveal the most relevant donor-specific TCRbeta repertoire. Biological reproducibility was not directly addressed, but technical replication error appeared minimal.

Sequenced by immunoSEQ multiplex PCR; TCRdb stores in-frame clones only, minus some. The repertoire holds fewer than 100,000 clones, with under 95% as singletons. From germline, CDR1 is MDHEN and CDR2 SYDVKM. V lost 3 bases to trimming and J lost 0 bases, with 23 bases between them. This CDR3 is built from 19 residues. CD4+CD25+CD127- Tregs, CD4+CD25- non-Tregs, CD4 and CD8 cells were sorted. As concerns this clone: Its antigen is unknown.

This chain joins TRBV28 and TRBJ1-2, with D perhaps TRBD1 (5 bases). This TCR was sampled from a human donor who received a combined kidney and bone marrow transplant. The specimen was CD4+ T cells from blood, collected before the transplant. As DNA, the CDR3 is TGTGCCAGCAGTTTTTTTTCTTCGAGAACCTGGGGCGCTAACTATGGCTACACCTTC. Its protein product is CASSFFSSRTWGANYGYTF.